Detailed here is one T cell receptor beta chain. Its antigen specificity is not known. One base away there is no much larger clone; base qualities are not given. This entry is derived from a study of CD8 T cells in ankylosing spondylitis (dated by TCRdb to the late 2010s). In the study overall: T cell receptor beta repertoires were profiled in healthy donors and ankylosing spondylitis patients so that disease-linked TCR variants could be found. The whole study cohort included about a hundred healthy donors and around 25 ankylosing spondylitis patients. Peripheral blood was sampled, and synovial fluid was also collected from ankylosing spondylitis patients. Broader findings and caveats from the paper: Blood from ankylosing spondylitis patients appeared to be characterized by a TCR beta motif composed of eight highly homologous amino acid variants. Significant enrichment of the disease-linked clones was reported in matched synovial fluid samples from ankylosing spondylitis patients. The disease-linked clones had a CD8+ phenotype and were found at relatively low frequencies in peripheral blood. Some TCR beta motif variants had previously been reported in synovial fluid and blood of reactive arthritis patients, which suggested common disease-initiation mechanisms.

Synovial fluid samples and blood samples obtained from the same ankylosing spondylitis patients were matched. V loses 0 bases of germline sequence and J loses 14 bases, and the interval between the two ends is 17 bases. From the cysteine through the phenylalanine, the CDR3 covers 13 amino acids. Of the read, only the CDR3 DNA is kept; its 39 bases are in frame from base 1. CDR1 and CDR2 are drawn from the germline V gene (reference sequence): DFQATT, SNEGSKA. The data were produced on an Illumina HiSeq 2500. TCR beta libraries were prepared by quantitative 5'-RACE with molecular barcodes. In the original analysis: Disease-linked TCR variants were identified with a new computational method built on a probabilistic model of VDJ rearrangement. TCRdb redid the processing of the public reads, applying fastp at Q25 and MiXCR, and retained in-frame beta chains. Each CDR3 protein gets just one entry, which takes the most common genes and DNA from the rows behind it. These V and J calls rely on TCRdb rather than the paper's analysis. The table for this sample lists 30,000 to 45,000 distinct CDR3 sequences; over 10% of them were counted only once. The top ten constitute approximately 33% of the sample.

This receptor was taken from a male donor with ankylosing spondylitis. Sequencing used synovial fluid, either unsorted or a sorted T cell fraction (not recorded which). The chain links TRBV20-1 with TRBJ2-4; the best D guess is TRBD2, with 5 bases matching. The bases read TGCAGTGCTAGAGATCCGCTTCCCGGGGATGAGTACTTC. It translates to CSARDPLPGDEYF.